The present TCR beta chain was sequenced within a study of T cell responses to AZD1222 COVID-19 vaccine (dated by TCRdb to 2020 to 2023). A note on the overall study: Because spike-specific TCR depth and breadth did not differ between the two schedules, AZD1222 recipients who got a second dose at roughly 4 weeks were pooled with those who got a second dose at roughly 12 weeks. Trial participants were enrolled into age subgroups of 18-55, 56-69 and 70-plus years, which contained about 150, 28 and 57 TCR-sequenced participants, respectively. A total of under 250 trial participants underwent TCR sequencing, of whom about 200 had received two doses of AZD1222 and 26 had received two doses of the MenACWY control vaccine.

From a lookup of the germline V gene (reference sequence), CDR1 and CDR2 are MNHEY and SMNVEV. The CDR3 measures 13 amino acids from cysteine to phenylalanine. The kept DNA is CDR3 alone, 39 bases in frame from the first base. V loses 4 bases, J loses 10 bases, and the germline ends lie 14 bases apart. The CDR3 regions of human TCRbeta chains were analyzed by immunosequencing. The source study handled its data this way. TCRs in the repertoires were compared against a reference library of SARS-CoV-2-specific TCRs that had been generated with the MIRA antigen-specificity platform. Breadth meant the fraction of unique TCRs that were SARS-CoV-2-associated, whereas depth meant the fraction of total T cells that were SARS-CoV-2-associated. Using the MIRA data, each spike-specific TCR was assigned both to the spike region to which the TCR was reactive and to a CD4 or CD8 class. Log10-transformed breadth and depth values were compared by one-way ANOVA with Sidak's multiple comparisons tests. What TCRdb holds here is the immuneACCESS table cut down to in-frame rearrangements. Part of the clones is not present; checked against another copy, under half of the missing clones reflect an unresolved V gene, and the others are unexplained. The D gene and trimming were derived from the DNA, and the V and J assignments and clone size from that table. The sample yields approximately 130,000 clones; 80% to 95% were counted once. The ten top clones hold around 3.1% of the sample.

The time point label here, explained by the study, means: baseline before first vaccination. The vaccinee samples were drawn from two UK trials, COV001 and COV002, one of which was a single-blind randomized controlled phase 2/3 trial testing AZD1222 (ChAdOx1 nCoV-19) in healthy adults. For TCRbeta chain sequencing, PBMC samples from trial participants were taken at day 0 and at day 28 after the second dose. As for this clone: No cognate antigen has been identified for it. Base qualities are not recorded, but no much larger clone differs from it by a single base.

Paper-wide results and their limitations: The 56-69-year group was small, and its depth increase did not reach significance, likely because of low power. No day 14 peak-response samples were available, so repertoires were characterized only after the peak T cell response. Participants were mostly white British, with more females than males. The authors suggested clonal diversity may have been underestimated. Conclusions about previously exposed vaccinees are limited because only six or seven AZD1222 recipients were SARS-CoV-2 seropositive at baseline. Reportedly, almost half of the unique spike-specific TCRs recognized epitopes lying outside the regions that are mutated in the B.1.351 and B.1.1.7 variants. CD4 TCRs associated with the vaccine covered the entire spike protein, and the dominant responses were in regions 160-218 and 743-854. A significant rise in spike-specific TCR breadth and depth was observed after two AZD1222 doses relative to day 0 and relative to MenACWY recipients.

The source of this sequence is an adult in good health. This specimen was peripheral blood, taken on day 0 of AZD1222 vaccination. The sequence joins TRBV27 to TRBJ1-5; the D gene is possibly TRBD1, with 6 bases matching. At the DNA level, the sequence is TGTGCCAGCAGTTACTCAGGGGTCGGCCCCCAGCATTTT. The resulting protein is CASSYSGVGPQHF.